This TCR beta chain appears in the sequencing data of a study of CD8+ T cells in alopecia areata. Treatment noted: oral pan-JAK inhibitor, 5-10 mg twice daily. RNA extraction and reverse transcription yielded cDNA as sequencing template. Assay used: immunoSEQ multiplex PCR; TCRdb lists only in-frame clones, some missing. Altogether approximately 43,000 clones are present, roughly 65% being singletons, with the ten largest covering roughly 20%. As concerns this clone: Its target is not known.

Overall study results and limits: Clonality exceeded that of normal scalp in lesional scalp, most notably in alopecia totalis/universalis. Compared with mice, patients displayed less clear TCR sharing, possibly for HLA-related reasons. Amid tofacitinib therapy, many expanded lesional clones stayed present in scalp and blood.

The clonotype comes from a human donor with alopecia areata. The sample consisted of CD8+ T cells sorted from blood, taken at week 4, from a patient treated with tofacitinib.

In DNA form, the CDR3 reads TGCAGCGTTGAAGGAAGGACTTTCGGTGGAGGCTACACCTTC. Its translation: CSVEGRTFGGGYTF. The chain couples TRBV29-1 to TRBJ1-2; D is unresolved. The V end was cut by 1 base, the J end by 8 bases, with 17 bases between. Germline V gene data show CDR1 as SQVTM and CDR2 as ANQGSEA. There are 14 residues in the CDR3.